Below are 10 T cell receptor beta chains sequenced from a single sample in a study of blood T cell repertoires in COVID-19. Sequenced by immunoSEQ multiplex PCR; TCRdb stores in-frame clones only, minus some. The data contain around 180,000 clones, approximately 85% of them singletons. The source material was peripheral blood. These receptors all stem from a man of 80 years or more with COVID-19, enrolled during active disease.

As DNA, the CDR3 is TGTGCCAGTAGTAGGCAGGACATTAAAGGGAATCAGCCCCAGCATTTT. Translation gives CASSRQDIKGNQPQHF. The chain couples TRBV19 to TRBJ1-5; perhaps TRBD1 as D (5 bases). The germline CDR1 and CDR2 sequences are LNHDA and SQIVND (reference sequence). Between the trimmed V and J ends, which lost 4 bases and 4 bases, there was a span of 17 bases. The CDR3 spans 16 residues.

V gene TRBV6-1 combines with J gene TRBJ1-1, with 7 bases aligning to TRBD1. The germline CDR1 and CDR2 sequences are MNHNS and SASEGT. Trimming took 3 bases from V and 6 from J; bases not matched to a gene: 4. The CDR3 has 13 amino acids. The chain's CDR3 is CASSEVRGAEAFF. CDR3 in DNA: TGTGCCAGCAGTGAGGTCAGGGGGGCTGAAGCTTTCTTT.

The chain is built from TRBV25-1 and TRBJ1-2; D perhaps matches TRBD1 (6 bases). CDR1 and CDR2 (germline): MGHDK, SYGVNS. V shed 1 base and J shed 5 bases, with 14 bases lying between them. This CDR3 has 15 residues. CDR3 region: CASSESATGGYGYTF. The DNA of the CDR3 is TGTGCCAGCAGTGAATCCGCGACAGGAGGATATGGCTACACCTTC.

The chain carries TRBV18 and TRBJ2-1; D gene unclear. The CDR3 loop spans 13 amino acids. V lost 6 bases and J lost 12, with 18 bases in between. Germline CDR1 and CDR2: KGHSH and LQKENI. The CDR3 sequence: CASSKLDNVWQFF. The CDR3 nucleotides are TGTGCCAGCTCTAAACTCGACAATGTCTGGCAGTTCTTC.

The gene calls are TRBV7-9 and TRBJ2-1; TRBD1 matches 8 bases. The ends lost 2 bases at V and 6 bases at J; junction bases unmatched: 6. CDR1 SEHNR and CDR2 FQNEAQ come from the germline V gene (reference sequence). CDR3 length: 15 residues. Here the CDR3 reads CASSLQGALFNEQFF. In DNA, the CDR3 is TGTGCCAGCAGCTTACAGGGGGCCCTTTTCAATGAGCAGTTCTTC.

V gene TRBV28 combines with J gene TRBJ1-4; TRBD1 is a possible D gene (6 bases). Trimming removed 6 bases at V and 3 bases at J, with 11 bases between. The CDR3 is 14 residues long. In germline, CDR1 is MDHEN, CDR2 SYDVKM. The CDR3 protein is CASSKQGSNEKLFF. In DNA form, the CDR3 reads TGTGCCAGCAGCAAACAGGGTTCTAATGAAAAACTGTTTTTT.

V and J are TRBV11-3 and TRBJ1-1; D perhaps matches TRBD1 (5 bases). Per the germline V gene, CDR1 is SGHNT and CDR2 is YENEEA. This CDR3 is 15 amino acids long. Trimming took 3 bases from V and 5 from J, leaving 16 bases between them. CDR3 region: CASSLIRGKRTEAFF. CDR3 nucleotides: TGTGCCAGCAGCTTGATTCGGGGGAAGAGGACTGAAGCTTTCTTT.

V is TRBV7-2 and J is TRBJ1-5, with 9 bases identical to TRBD1. V shed 5 bases, J shed 4 bases, and the junction held 9 bases outside the gene matches. Germline values: CDR1 SGHTA, CDR2 FQGNSA. This CDR3 comprises 16 residues. The chain's CDR3 is CASSQQGQGWNQPQHF. CDR3 DNA sequence: TGTGCCAGCAGCCAGCAGGGACAGGGTTGGAATCAGCCCCAGCATTTT.

J is TRBJ2-1 and V is TRBV5-4; 9 bases match TRBD2. V lost 4 bases and J lost 8; bases outside the gene matches: 10. The CDR3 contains 15 residues. The germline CDR1 and CDR2 sequences are SGHNT and YYREEE (reference sequence). The CDR3 DNA is TGTGCCAGCAGCGCGGGACTAGCATTAGGGTATGAGCAGTTCTTC. Translation gives CASSAGLALGYEQFF.

The chain couples TRBV4-2 to TRBJ1-5; TRBD1 is a possible D gene (6 bases). Trimming removed 6 bases at V and 7 bases at J, with 22 bases between. The V gene's germline CDR1 is LGHNA and CDR2 YNFKEQ. CDR3 length: 16 amino acids. The CDR3 nucleotides read TGTGCCAGCAGTCGTACAAGGGGAGGGGGTTTACAGCCCCAGCATTTT. Its translation: CASSRTRGGGLQPQHF.